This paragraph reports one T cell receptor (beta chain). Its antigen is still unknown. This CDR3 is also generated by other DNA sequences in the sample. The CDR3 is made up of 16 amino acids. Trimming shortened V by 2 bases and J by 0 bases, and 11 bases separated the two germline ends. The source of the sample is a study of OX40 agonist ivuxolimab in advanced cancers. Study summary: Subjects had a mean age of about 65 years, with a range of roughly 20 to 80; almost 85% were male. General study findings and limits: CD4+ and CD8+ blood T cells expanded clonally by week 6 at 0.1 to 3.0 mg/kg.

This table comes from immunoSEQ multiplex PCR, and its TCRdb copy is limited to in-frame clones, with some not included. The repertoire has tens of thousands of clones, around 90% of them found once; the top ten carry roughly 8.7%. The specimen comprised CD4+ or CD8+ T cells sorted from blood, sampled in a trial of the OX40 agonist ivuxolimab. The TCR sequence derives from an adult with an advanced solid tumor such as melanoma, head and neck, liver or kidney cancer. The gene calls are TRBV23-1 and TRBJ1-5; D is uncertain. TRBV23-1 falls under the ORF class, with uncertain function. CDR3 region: CASSQPVVVSNQPQHF. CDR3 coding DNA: TGCGCCAGCAGTCAACCGGTAGTTGTTAGCAATCAGCCCCAGCATTTT.